The 2 T cell receptor beta chains below were found in one sample sequenced in a study of CD8 T cells in Susac syndrome. RNA amounts of roughly 0.45 to 1 ug underwent reverse transcription with random hexamers. TCRdb re-called the immunoSEQ multiplex PCR reads through MiXCR, storing one row per CDR3 protein. The sample consists of under 200,000 distinct CDR3 sequences, approximately 95% of them appearing once. The specimen sequenced was CD8+ T cells from PBMCs. Every receptor here comes from a human donor with multiple sclerosis.

The chain uses TRBV2 and TRBJ1-2, with TRBD1 matching 10 bases. Trimming cost V 3 bases and J 6 bases; bases outside gene matches: 10. The CDR3 spans 16 residues. Germline V gene sequence: CDR1 SNHLY, CDR2 FYNNEI. The CDR3 is CASSDVGSGQGDGYTF. The CDR3 DNA sequence: TGTGCCAGCAGTGATGTTGGGTCCGGACAGGGGGATGGCTACACCTTC.

The chain joins TRBV25-1 to TRBJ2-7; D not certain. Trimming took off 1 base at V and 0 bases at J, with 4 bases between the two ends. The CDR3 has 13 residues. Germline lookup yields CDR1 MGHDK and CDR2 SYGVNS. This chain's CDR3 is CASSESRSYEQYF. The CDR3 DNA follows: TGTGCCAGCAGTGAATCCCGCTCCTACGAGCAGTACTTC.